These 19 T cell receptor beta chains share one sample of origin, sequenced in a study of blood T cell repertoires in COVID-19 (dated by TCRdb to the early 2020s). Library prep was done by the immunoSEQ multiplex PCR assay. TCRdb took over this immuneACCESS table, retaining in-frame rearrangements with V and J assigned. Such tables are incomplete; in checked studies, under half of the missing clones stem from an unresolved V gene, and the remainder is unexplained. The table for this sample lists approximately 190,000 clones; nearly 85% of them were counted only once. 5.2% of the sample rests with the top ten. Sequencing was performed on peripheral blood. Receptors were obtained from a woman aged 25 to 39 with acute or convalescent COVID-19.

This clone was found once. The chain combines TRBV4-3 with TRBJ2-5, with D tentatively TRBD1 (6 bases). Looked up from germline, CDR1 is LGHNA and CDR2 is YSLEER. CDR3 length equals 16 residues. Trimming cost V 4 bases and J 2 bases, with 17 bases left between them. Here the CDR3 reads CASSPPLYGQQETQYF. CDR3 bases: TGCGCCAGCAGCCCCCCTCTTTACGGACAGCAAGAGACCCAGTACTTC.

V and J are TRBV13 and TRBJ1-2; 7 bases align to TRBD1. Unmatched junction bases numbered 1, after V lost 2 bases and J lost 1 base. This CDR3 spans 14 amino acids. Per germline, CDR1 PRHDT and CDR2 FYEKMQ (reference sequence). CDR3 region: CASSLQGDNYGYTF. The CDR3 DNA is TGTGCCAGCAGCTTACAGGGGGATAACTATGGCTACACCTTC.

J is TRBJ1-3 and V is TRBV30, with 10 bases matching TRBD1. V trimming: 0 bases; J trimming: 0 bases; junction bases outside the gene matches: 5. There are 17 residues in the CDR3. Germline CDR1 is GTSNPN and CDR2 is SVGIG (reference sequence). This CDR3 reads CAWSVPGTGDSGNTIYF. The CDR3 DNA follows: TGTGCCTGGAGTGTACCCGGGACAGGGGACTCTGGAAACACCATATATTTT.

The chain is built from TRBV5-4 and TRBJ2-3, with TRBD2 matching over 7 bases. CDR1 is SGHNT and CDR2 is YYREEE in the germline V gene (reference sequence). This CDR3 is built from 14 residues. Unmatched junction bases numbered 6, after V lost 4 bases and J lost 4 bases. The CDR3 bases are TGTGCCAGCAGCACCGGACTAGTTTCAGATACGCAGTATTTT. Translation gives CASSTGLVSDTQYF.

The chain has TRBV6-5 and TRBJ1-1; 8 bases agree with TRBD1. The CDR3 has 11 residues. Germline lookup yields CDR1 MNHEY and CDR2 SVGAGI. V was pared by 6 bases and J by 8 bases, with 2 bases of the junction left unmatched. The CDR3 sequence: CASRTGDEAFF. The CDR3 DNA is TGTGCCAGCAGGACAGGGGACGAAGCTTTCTTT.

The gene calls are TRBV28 and TRBJ1-4, with 7 nucleotides matching TRBD1. This CDR3 is built from 15 residues. Looked up from germline, CDR1 is MDHEN and CDR2 is SYDVKM. Unmatched junction bases numbered 12, after V lost 7 bases and J lost 7 bases. CDR3 amino acids: CASTPHETGFEKLFF. The CDR3 nucleotides read TGTGCCAGCACCCCCCATGAGACAGGGTTTGAAAAACTGTTTTTT.

This clone has a handful of counts. V gene TRBV25-1 combines with J gene TRBJ1-1, with D tentatively TRBD1 (5 bases). There are 12 residues in the CDR3. Deletions cut 5 bases from V and 2 bases from J, with 6 bases between. Germline-derived CDR1 and CDR2 are MGHDK and SYGVNS. The CDR3 DNA reads as TGTGCCAGCAGTTGGGGCAACACTGAAGCTTTCTTT. Translation: CASSWGNTEAFF.

The chain has TRBV5-1 and TRBJ2-1, with D tentatively TRBD1 (6 bases). This CDR3 contains 16 residues. Per germline, CDR1 SGHRS and CDR2 YFSETQ. Trimming took 1 base from V and 5 from J, leaving 16 bases between them. The CDR3 nucleotides read TGCGCCAGCAGCTTGATAGACCACAGGGTGAACAATGAGCAGTTCTTC. The encoded protein is CASSLIDHRVNNEQFF.

This clone was found a few times. The chain combines TRBV6-2 or TRBV6-3 with TRBJ2-1; TRBD2 matches at 10 bases. Trimming cost V 2 bases and J 10 bases; bases outside gene matches: 14. The CDR3 spans 17 residues. The V gene's germline CDR1 is MNHEY and CDR2 SVGEGT. CDR3 bases: TGTGCCAGCAGTTACAATCCGGCGGAGCGGGGGGGCCAAGAGCAGTTCTTC. This gives the protein CASSYNPAERGGQEQFF.

The chain recombines TRBV7-2 with TRBJ2-7; no definite D call. Trimming cost V 2 bases and J 3 bases, with 5 bases left between them. The CDR3 totals 12 residues. Per germline, CDR1 SGHTA and CDR2 FQGNSA. In DNA, the CDR3 is TGTGCCAGCAGCTTAATTATCTACGAGCAGTACTTC. Translated, it gives CASSLIIYEQYF.

The chain links TRBV7-2 to TRBJ2-7, with 8 bases matching TRBD1. With 5 bases clipped from V and 2 bases from J, the junction kept 5 bases outside the gene matches. Germline V gene data show CDR1 as SGHTA and CDR2 as FQGNSA. This CDR3 is 14 amino acids long. As DNA, the CDR3 is TGTGCCAGCAGCCGGACAGGGTTGGCCTACGAGCAGTACTTC. This translates into CASSRTGLAYEQYF.

The V call is TRBV25-1, the J call TRBJ2-7; 7 bases are shared with TRBD1. Germline lookup yields CDR1 MGHDK and CDR2 SYGVNS. This CDR3 has 13 residues. With 5 bases clipped from V and 3 bases from J, the junction kept 4 bases outside the gene matches. The CDR3 DNA is TGTGCCAGCAGTCGACAGGGAATCTACGAGCAGTACTTC. This gives the protein CASSRQGIYEQYF.

The chain employs TRBV4-1 and TRBJ2-3; 8 positions match TRBD1. V shed 0 bases and J 1 base; nucleotides not matched to a gene: 6. The CDR3 loop spans 17 amino acids. Germline V lookup: CDR1 MGHRA, CDR2 YSYEKL. This CDR3 reads CASSQEDRGLGTDTQYF. The CDR3 region has the DNA TGCGCCAGCAGCCAAGAAGACAGGGGTCTGGGCACAGATACGCAGTATTTT.

For the CDR3, the DNA is TGTGCCAGCAGCTCGGGAACTGAAGCTTTCTTT. Its protein product is CASSSGTEAFF. This chain links TRBV7-2 with TRBJ1-1; no firm D call. There are 11 residues in the CDR3. Deletions cut 4 bases from V and 5 bases from J, with 5 bases between. The germline CDR1 and CDR2 sequences are SGHTA and FQGNSA.

The chain combines TRBV27 with TRBJ2-7, with D possibly matching TRBD2 (6 bases). CDR3 length equals 14 residues. Germline V gene sequence: CDR1 MNHEY, CDR2 SMNVEV (reference sequence). Trimming shortened V by 3 bases and J by 2 bases, and 11 bases separated the two germline ends. CDR3: CASSFTGRTYEQYF. The CDR3 DNA is TGTGCCAGCAGTTTTACCGGGAGAACCTACGAGCAGTACTTC.

The chain uses TRBV21-1 and TRBJ2-5; the table's D call, TRBD1, has no DNA check behind it. TRBV21-1 is noted as a pseudogene. This CDR3 region has 14 residues. CDR3 sequence: CATDGEGQGETQYF. The CDR3 nucleotides read TGTGCCACCGATGGGGAGGGACAGGGAGAGACCCAGTACTTC.

The chain carries TRBV28 and TRBJ2-1; no reliable D call. The CDR3 is made up of 12 amino acids. Germline CDR1 reads MDHEN; CDR2 reads SYDVKM. Trimming removed 6 bases at V and 4 bases at J, with 7 bases between. CDR3 nucleotide sequence: TGTGCCAGCAGGGGCCCTTACAATGAGCAGTTCTTC. It encodes CASRGPYNEQFF. The full variable domain, rest sourced from reference TRBV28 and TRBJ2-1, is DVKVTQSSRYLVKRTGEKVFLECVQDMDHENMFWYRQDPGLGLRLIYFSYDVKMKEKGDIPEGYSVSREKKERFSLILESASTNQTSMYLCASRGPYNEQFFGPGTRLTVL.

This sequence joins TRBV28 and TRBJ1-5, with D tentatively TRBD1 (5 bases). Trimming took off 7 bases at V and 4 bases at J, with 11 bases between the two ends. Germline CDR1 is MDHEN and CDR2 is SYDVKM. CDR3 length: 13 residues. The CDR3 here is CASTLGGNQPQHF. The CDR3 nucleotides read TGTGCCAGCACTCTCGGGGGAAATCAGCCCCAGCATTTT.

This rearrangement joins TRBV7-3 to TRBJ2-1; 8 bases line up with TRBD1. Per the germline V gene, CDR1 is SGHTA and CDR2 is FQGTGA. J lost 4 bases, V lost 5 bases, and 1 base had no gene match. The CDR3 length is 13 residues. The DNA of the CDR3 is TGTGCCAGCAGCGGACAGGGTTACAATGAGCAGTTCTTC. As protein: CASSGQGYNEQFF.